These T cell receptor beta chains were read from a single sample in a study of blood T cells in healthy people across ages. TCRdb re-analysed the 5' RACE reads in MiXCR, keeping a single row per CDR3 protein. The repertoire consists of 650,000 to 800,000 distinct CDR3 sequences, with roughly 44% occurring once and the leading ten covering roughly 18%. Sequencing used blood. The origin of the receptors is a man in his sixties in good health. The CDR3 runs from the conserved cysteine through the conserved F or W. Fields, in order: V gene, D gene, clone size, J gene, CDR3 DNA, CDR3 protein. A D gene is named only where the DNA matches it firmly. Some rows mark clone size as missing; the rest say once, few, many or name a class of expanded clone.

V: TRBV7-9; D: NA; size: NA; J: TRBJ1-2; DNA: TGTGCCAGCAACTCAGATGGACAGTCGGGAATAAACTATGGCTACACCTTC; CDR3: CASNSDGQSGINYGYTF
V: TRBV12-3/TRBV12-4; D: TRBD1; size: NA; J: TRBJ2-6; DNA: TGTGCCAGCGTGGGGGACAGGGGAATCCTGACTTTC; CDR3: CASVGDRGILTF
V: TRBV21-1; D: NA; size: once; J: TRBJ2-3; DNA: TGTGCCAGCAGAGGGGGAGGGGGGGCAGATACGCAGTATTTT; CDR3: CASRGGGGADTQYF
V: TRBV20-1; D: TRBD1; size: NA; J: TRBJ2-1; DNA: TGCAGTGCTAATGGACAGGGGATGGGTTTTTACAATGAGCAGTTCTTC; CDR3: CSANGQGMGFYNEQFF
V: TRBV13; D: TRBD2; size: NA; J: TRBJ2-3; DNA: TGTGCCAGCAGCCCCGTTGCGGGGGGGGGCACAGATACGCAGTATTTT; CDR3: CASSPVAGGGTDTQYF
V: TRBV20-1; D: NA; size: few; J: TRBJ2-5; DNA: TGCAGTGCTAGAGGGACCCAAGAGACCCAGTACTTC; CDR3: CSARGTQETQYF
V: TRBV7-2; D: NA; size: many; J: TRBJ2-2; DNA: TGTGCCAGCCCCGGGACAACGAACACCGGGGAGCTGTTTTTT; CDR3: CASPGTTNTGELFF
V: TRBV10-3; D: NA; size: many; J: TRBJ1-2; DNA: TGTGCCATCAGACCATCGTTTTCCAGCTATGGCTACACCTTC; CDR3: CAIRPSFSSYGYTF
V: TRBV7-3; D: NA; size: NA; J: TRBJ1-2; DNA: TGTGCCAGCAGCTTAACCCCCGGGATTAACTATGGCTACACCTTC; CDR3: CASSLTPGINYGYTF
V: TRBV20-1; D: NA; size: few; J: TRBJ1-2; DNA: TGCAGTGCTAGAGAGCCCTATCACGTGGTGGAGGGCTACACCTTC; CDR3: CSAREPYHVVEGYTF
V: TRBV5-1; D: NA; size: NA; J: TRBJ2-3; DNA: TGCGCCAGCAGCTCTTCAGTGGAGACAGATACGCAGTATTTT; CDR3: CASSSSVETDTQYF
V: TRBV15; D: TRBD2; size: NA; J: TRBJ2-7; DNA: TGTGCCGCCAGCAGGGCTTTAGCGGGCGAGCAGTACTTC; CDR3: CAASRALAGEQYF
V: TRBV5-1; D: NA; size: once; J: TRBJ1-6; DNA: TGCGCCAGCAGCTTGGAAGGGGGAATGGATTCACCCCTCCACTTT; CDR3: CASSLEGGMDSPLHF
V: TRBV5-4; D: TRBD1; size: few; J: TRBJ2-7; DNA: TGTGCCAGCAGCAACAGGGGACAGGGGACGGGAGAGCAGTACTTC; CDR3: CASSNRGQGTGEQYF
V: TRBV4-2; D: TRBD1; size: NA; J: TRBJ2-7; DNA: TGTGCCAGCAGCCAGATGGGACAGGGCGTCGCCTACGAGCAGTACTTC; CDR3: CASSQMGQGVAYEQYF
V: TRBV5-1; D: TRBD2; size: NA; J: TRBJ2-1; DNA: TGCGCCAGCAGCTTGACAGCGGGGGGCCCCTACAATGAGCAGTTCTTC; CDR3: CASSLTAGGPYNEQFF
V: TRBV7-9; D: NA; size: NA; J: TRBJ2-5; DNA: TGTGCCATACTCGGTTACAATGAGCAGTACTTC; CDR3: CAILGYNEQYF
V: TRBV6-6; D: NA; size: NA; J: TRBJ2-1; DNA: TGTGCCAGCACCCTATACAATGAGCAGTTCTTC; CDR3: CASTLYNEQFF
V: TRBV10-3; D: TRBD1; size: few; J: TRBJ1-5; DNA: TGTGCCATCAGCATGACAGGGTCGGATCAGCCCCAGCATTTT; CDR3: CAISMTGSDQPQHF
V: TRBV20-1; D: TRBD2; size: NA; J: TRBJ2-1; DNA: TGCAGTGCGAGAAAGCGGGGGGACCTCTACAATGAGCAGTTCTTC; CDR3: CSARKRGDLYNEQFF
V: TRBV13; D: TRBD2; size: NA; J: TRBJ2-5; DNA: TGTGCCAGCAACCGCGGGGGGCCTCAAGAGACCCAGTACTTC; CDR3: CASNRGGPQETQYF
V: TRBV7-9; D: TRBD1; size: few; J: TRBJ1-5; DNA: TGTGCCAGCAGCAAAACCGGGACAGGGGGCATCCAGCCCCAGCATTTT; CDR3: CASSKTGTGGIQPQHF
V: TRBV6-6; D: TRBD1; size: NA; J: TRBJ2-1; DNA: TGTGCCAGCAGTTCACCAACCGGGACAGGGGGCTTCGGTGAGCAGTTCTTC; CDR3: CASSSPTGTGGFGEQFF
V: TRBV3-1; D: TRBD2; size: few; J: TRBJ2-3; DNA: TGTGCCAGCAGCCTTGCGGGGGACCTATTGGATACGCAGTATTTT; CDR3: CASSLAGDLLDTQYF
V: TRBV30; D: NA; size: once; J: TRBJ2-7; DNA: TGTGCCTGGAACTCCGCTTTGGTCAGTTTCTCCTACGAGCAGTACTTC; CDR3: CAWNSALVSFSYEQYF
V: TRBV7-9; D: TRBD1; size: NA; J: TRBJ2-5; DNA: TGTGCCAGCAGTTTAAGACAGGGGGTTGAGACCCAGTACTTC; CDR3: CASSLRQGVETQYF
V: TRBV10-3; D: TRBD2; size: NA; J: TRBJ2-1; DNA: TGTGCCATCAGTGAGTCGGGCCGGGGGGGCCTGAATGAGCAGTTCTTC; CDR3: CAISESGRGGLNEQFF
V: TRBV14; D: NA; size: few; J: TRBJ2-7; DNA: TGTGCCAGCAGCCCCGGATTGGGGGAGCAGTACTTC; CDR3: CASSPGLGEQYF
V: TRBV7-9; D: TRBD1; size: few; J: TRBJ2-1; DNA: TGTGCCAGCAGCCACGACAGGGGAACGTACAATGAGCAGTTCTTC; CDR3: CASSHDRGTYNEQFF
V: TRBV6-5; D: NA; size: NA; J: TRBJ2-5; DNA: TGTGCCAGCAGTTACGCGGAGCCCATGACCCAGTACTTC; CDR3: CASSYAEPMTQYF
V: TRBV20-1; D: NA; size: NA; J: TRBJ2-7; DNA: TGCAGTGCTAGAGATCTGGCCTACGAGCAGTACTTC; CDR3: CSARDLAYEQYF
V: TRBV4-3; D: NA; size: NA; J: TRBJ2-5; DNA: TGCGCCAGCAGCCAATGGGATAGAGAGACCCAGTACTTC; CDR3: CASSQWDRETQYF
V: TRBV5-1; D: NA; size: few; J: TRBJ2-7; DNA: TGCGCCAGCAGCTTGGAGATAGACAGCTACGAGCAGTACTTC; CDR3: CASSLEIDSYEQYF
V: TRBV20-1; D: NA; size: NA; J: TRBJ2-5; DNA: TGCAGTGCTAGATGGACAGTGACGGGGGAGACCCAGTACTTC; CDR3: CSARWTVTGETQYF
V: TRBV5-1; D: NA; size: NA; J: TRBJ2-5; DNA: TGCGCCACCAAAAAGGGGGGGGAAGAGACCCAGTACTTC; CDR3: CATKKGGEETQYF
V: TRBV29-1; D: NA; size: many; J: TRBJ2-1; DNA: TGCAGCGTGTCCCCCTACAATGAGCAGTTCTTC; CDR3: CSVSPYNEQFF
V: TRBV11-1; D: TRBD1; size: few; J: TRBJ2-5; DNA: TGTGCCAGCAGCCCCTGGACAGGGCAAGAGACCCAGTACTTC; CDR3: CASSPWTGQETQYF
V: TRBV6-1; D: NA; size: once; J: TRBJ2-5; DNA: TGTGCCAGCAAACGAGGGGGGACAGTACAAGAGACCCAGTACTTC; CDR3: CASKRGGTVQETQYF
V: TRBV4-3; D: TRBD2; size: few; J: TRBJ2-3; DNA: TGCGCCAGCAGCTGGGGACTAGCAGCCTCTAGCACAGATACGCAGTATTTT; CDR3: CASSWGLAASSTDTQYF
V: TRBV5-1; D: NA; size: NA; J: TRBJ1-2; DNA: TGCGCCAGCAGCCGTGGGTCCGGGCAAGGAGGCTACACCTTC; CDR3: CASSRGSGQGGYTF
V: TRBV4-3; D: NA; size: NA; J: TRBJ2-7; DNA: TGCGCCAGCAGCCAAGAAGGACGAGGGGGCTCCTACGAGCAGTACTTC; CDR3: CASSQEGRGGSYEQYF